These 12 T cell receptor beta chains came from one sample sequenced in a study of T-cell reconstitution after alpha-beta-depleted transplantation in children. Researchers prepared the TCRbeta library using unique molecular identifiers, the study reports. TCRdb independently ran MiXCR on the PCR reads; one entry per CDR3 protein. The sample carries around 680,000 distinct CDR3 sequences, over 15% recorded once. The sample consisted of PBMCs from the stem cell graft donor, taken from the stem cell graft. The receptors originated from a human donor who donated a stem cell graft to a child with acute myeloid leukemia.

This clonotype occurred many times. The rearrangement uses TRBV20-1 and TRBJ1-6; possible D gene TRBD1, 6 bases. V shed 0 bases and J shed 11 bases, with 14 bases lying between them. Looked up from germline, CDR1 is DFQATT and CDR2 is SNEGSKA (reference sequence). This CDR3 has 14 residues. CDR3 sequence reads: CSARDPQGKTPLHF. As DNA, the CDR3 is TGCAGTGCTAGAGATCCCCAGGGGAAAACACCCCTCCACTTT.

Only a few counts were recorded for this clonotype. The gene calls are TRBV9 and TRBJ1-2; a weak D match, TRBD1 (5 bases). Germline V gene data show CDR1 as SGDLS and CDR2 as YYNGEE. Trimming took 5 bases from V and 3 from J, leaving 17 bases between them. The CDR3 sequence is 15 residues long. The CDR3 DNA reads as TGTGCCAGCAGTCCTAGGGGAGGTTCGTACTATGGCTACACCTTC. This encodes CASSPRGGSYYGYTF.

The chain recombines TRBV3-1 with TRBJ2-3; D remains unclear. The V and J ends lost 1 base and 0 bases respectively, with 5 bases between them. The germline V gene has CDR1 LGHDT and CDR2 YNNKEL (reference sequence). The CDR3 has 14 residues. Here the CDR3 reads CASSQGFSTDTQYF. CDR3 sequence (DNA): TGTGCCAGCAGCCAAGGGTTCAGCACAGATACGCAGTATTTT.

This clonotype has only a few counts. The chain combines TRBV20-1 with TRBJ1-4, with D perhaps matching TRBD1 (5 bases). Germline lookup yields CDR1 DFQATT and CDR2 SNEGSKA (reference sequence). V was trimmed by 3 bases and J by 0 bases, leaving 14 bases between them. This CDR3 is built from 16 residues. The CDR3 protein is CSASEGSGATNEKLFF. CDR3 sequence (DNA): TGCAGTGCTAGTGAGGGGTCGGGAGCAACTAATGAAAAACTGTTTTTT.

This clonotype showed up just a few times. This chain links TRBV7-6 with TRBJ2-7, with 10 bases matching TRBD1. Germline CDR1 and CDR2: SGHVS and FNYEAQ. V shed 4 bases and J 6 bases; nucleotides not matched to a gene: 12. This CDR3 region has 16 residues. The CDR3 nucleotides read TGTGCCAGCAGCTCTGGGACAGGGGCTGTCACCGCCGAGCAGTACTTC. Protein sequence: CASSSGTGAVTAEQYF. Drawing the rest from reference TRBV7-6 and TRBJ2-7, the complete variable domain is GAGVSQSPRYKVTKRGQDVALRCDPISGHVSLYWYRQALGQGPEFLTYFNYEAQQDKSGLPNDRFSAERPEGSISTLTIQRTEQRDSAMYRCASSSGTGAVTAEQYFGPGTRLTVT.

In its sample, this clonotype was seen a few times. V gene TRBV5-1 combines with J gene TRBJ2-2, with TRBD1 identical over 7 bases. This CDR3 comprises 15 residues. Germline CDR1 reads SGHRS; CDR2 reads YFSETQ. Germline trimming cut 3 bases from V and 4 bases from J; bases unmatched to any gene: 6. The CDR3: CASSSRQGSTGELFF. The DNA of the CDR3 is TGCGCCAGCAGCTCACGACAGGGATCCACCGGGGAGCTGTTTTTT.

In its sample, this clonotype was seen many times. CDR3 sequence: CSARDRQTTYNEQFF. CDR3 bases: TGCAGTGCTAGAGATCGGCAGACGACCTACAATGAGCAGTTCTTC. This chain uses TRBV20-1 with TRBJ2-1; D gene uncertain. The CDR3 is 15 residues long. The V gene's germline CDR1 is DFQATT and CDR2 SNEGSKA (reference sequence). V was cut by 0 bases and J by 2 bases, with 11 bases left in between.

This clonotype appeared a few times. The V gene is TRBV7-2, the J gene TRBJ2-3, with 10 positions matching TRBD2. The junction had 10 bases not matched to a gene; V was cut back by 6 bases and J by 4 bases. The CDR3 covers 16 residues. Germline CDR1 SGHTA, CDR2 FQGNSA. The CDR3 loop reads CASRVEAGGRSDTQYF. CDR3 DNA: TGTGCCAGCAGGGTTGAAGCGGGGGGGAGGTCAGATACGCAGTATTTT.

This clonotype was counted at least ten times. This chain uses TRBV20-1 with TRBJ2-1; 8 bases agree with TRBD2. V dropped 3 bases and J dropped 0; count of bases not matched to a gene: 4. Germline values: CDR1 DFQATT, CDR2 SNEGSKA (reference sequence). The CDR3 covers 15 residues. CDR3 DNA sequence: TGCAGTGCTAGGTCGGGGGGGAGCTCCTACAATGAGCAGTTCTTC. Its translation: CSARSGGSSYNEQFF.

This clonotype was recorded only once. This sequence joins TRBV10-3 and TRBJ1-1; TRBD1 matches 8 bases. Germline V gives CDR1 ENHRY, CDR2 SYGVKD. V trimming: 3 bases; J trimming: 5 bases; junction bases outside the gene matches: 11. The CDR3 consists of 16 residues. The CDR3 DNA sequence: TGTGCCATCAGTGAACCTGACAGGGGTAGAGAGACTGAAGCTTTCTTT. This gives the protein CAISEPDRGRETEAFF.

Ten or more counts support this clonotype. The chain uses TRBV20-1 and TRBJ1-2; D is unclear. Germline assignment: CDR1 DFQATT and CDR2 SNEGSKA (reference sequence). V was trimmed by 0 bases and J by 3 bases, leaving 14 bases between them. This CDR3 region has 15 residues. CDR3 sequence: CSARDRSRNYYGYTF. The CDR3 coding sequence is TGCAGTGCTAGAGATAGGAGCCGAAACTACTATGGCTACACCTTC.

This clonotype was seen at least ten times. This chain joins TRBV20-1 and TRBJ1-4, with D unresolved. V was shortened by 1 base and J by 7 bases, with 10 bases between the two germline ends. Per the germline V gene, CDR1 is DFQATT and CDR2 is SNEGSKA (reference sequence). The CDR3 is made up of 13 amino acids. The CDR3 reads CSARGPTSEKLFF. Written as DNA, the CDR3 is TGCAGTGCTAGAGGACCTACGTCTGAAAAACTGTTTTTT.